This T cell receptor (beta chain) was identified in a study of blood T cell repertoires in COVID-19 (TCRdb year 2020). Context from the whole study: Samples from collaborators originated in the United States, Italy and Spain and spanned both the acute and convalescent phases of COVID-19. Nearly every sample came with metadata listing a de-identified subject ID, COVID-19 status, age in years and sex. Where HLA class I and class II types were available, the types were taken from metadata supplied by the sample provider, not from assay-based typing. The prospective study material was composed of cDNA or gDNA derived from T cells, B-cell-depleted T cells, or PBMCs. The repertoires were released in a freely available public database meant as a resource for research on the immune response to SARS-CoV-2. The dataset comprised deeply sampled blood TCRbeta repertoires from subjects exposed to, actively infected with, or recovered from COVID-19. Samples were obtained from the ongoing ImmuneRACE study (first 160 participants) and from 1,254 subjects provided by 6 global collaborators.

Whole blood was collected in K2EDTA tubes by collaborating institutions according to the institutions' own protocols. Collaborator samples were shipped for TCRbeta analysis as frozen whole blood, isolated PBMCs, or DNA extracted from either sample type. Overall study outcomes, separate from this receptor: How much clinical and demographic metadata was included differed by source and by participant, and the metadata was provided uncurated.

This clone occurred once. This receptor's antigen is unknown. Base qualities are not recorded, but no much larger clone differs from it by a single base. The immunoSEQ Assay, a bias-controlled multiplex PCR, was used to amplify TCRbeta CDR3 regions from genomic DNA. The authors processed their data as follows. The number of nucleated cells in each sample was estimated from the amplification of reference gene primers within the assay. Sequence reads were collapsed and filtered to measure the absolute abundance of every unique TCRbeta CDR3 rearrangement. For each sample, productive Simpson clonality was calculated as the square root of Simpson's diversity index across productive rearrangements. TCRdb provides this immuneACCESS table in a form limited to in-frame rearrangements. Some clones are lacking; in checked studies, under half of them reflect an unresolved V gene, and why the rest are absent is not known. The V and J calls and clone size come from that table; D and trimming were worked out from the DNA. For this sample there are roughly 250,000 clones; around four fifths appear just once. The leading ten clones occupy approximately 8.6% of the sample.

Spanning cysteine to phenylalanine, the CDR3 consists of 13 amino acids. The retained sequence is limited to the CDR3, 39 bases, with the frame set at the first base. The CDR1 and CDR2 encoded by the germline V gene are SGDLS and YYNGEE. The junction shows trimming of 2 bases on V and 1 base on J, plus 6 bases between the germline ends. This receptor was identified in a middle-aged man with active or convalescent COVID-19. The V and J segments used are TRBV9 and TRBJ1-1; the D gene remains uncertain. The sample taken for sequencing was peripheral blood. The nucleotide sequence reads TGTGCCAGCAGCGTCTCGTGGAACACTGAAGCTTTCTTT. The translation is CASSVSWNTEAFF.